What follows are 26 T cell receptor beta chains derived from one specimen sequenced in a study of Graves' ophthalmopathy and Graves' hyperthyroidism. The authors amplified TCR beta CDR3 regions, and they did so from RNA transcripts for repertoire sequencing. Second-round multiplex PCR came after a first-round RT-PCR that employed HTBI primers. One entry per CDR3 protein results from TCRdb running MiXCR on the multiplex PCR reads. The sample yields about 550,000 distinct CDR3 sequences, just under 40% seen once. The sequencing input was peripheral blood or thyroid tissue (not recorded which). The receptor source for this set is an adult man with Graves' hyperthyroidism.

This clonotype occurred a few times. The CDR3 nucleotides read TGTGCCAGCAGCTTGGAGCAGCACTATGGCTACACCTTC. Translation gives CASSLEQHYGYTF. The rearrangement uses TRBV5-5 and TRBJ1-2; D gene ambiguous. The CDR3 runs 13 residues. The V end was cut by 0 bases, the J end by 3 bases, with 6 bases between. Germline CDR1 reads SGHKS; CDR2 reads YYEKEE (reference sequence).

This clonotype was recorded a few times. The V gene is TRBV24-1, the J gene TRBJ2-5, with a weak D call TRBD1 (5 bases). The DNA end is more similar to TRBJ2-1, so the J call may be wrong. Germline-derived CDR1 and CDR2 are KGHDR and SFDVKD. The CDR3 consists of 14 residues. The CDR3 sequence is CATSDRVRSDEQFF. CDR3 nucleotides: TGTGCCACCAGTGACAGGGTTCGTTCCGATGAGCAGTTCTTC.

In nucleotides, the CDR3 is TGTGCCAGCACCCCCCAGAGGCATGAGCAGTTCTTC. Its protein is CASTPQRHEQFF. This rearrangement joins TRBV7-2 to TRBJ2-1; the D is unclear. The ends were cut back, 7 bases at V and 8 bases at J, with 12 bases in the middle. The CDR3 covers 12 residues. Germline V gene sequence: CDR1 SGHTA, CDR2 FQGNSA.

This chain links TRBV10-3 with TRBJ1-6, with 8 bases that match TRBD1. The CDR3 contains 14 residues. V gave up 10 bases and J gave up 6 bases; unmatched junction bases: 8. Germline values: CDR1 ENHRY, CDR2 SYGVKD. The CDR3 DNA reads TGTGCCAGCCGTACAGGGGGACTTAATTCACCCCTCCACTTT. Encoded protein: CASRTGGLNSPLHF.

CDR3 region: CASSLVALWPQHF. The CDR3, as DNA: TGCGCCAGCAGCTTGGTGGCTTTATGGCCCCAGCATTTT. The rearrangement uses TRBV5-1 and TRBJ1-5; D remains ambiguous. V lost 0 bases to trimming and J lost 9 bases, with 10 bases between them. CDR1 is SGHRS, CDR2 YFSETQ, per germline. The CDR3 is 13 residues long.

This clonotype was observed many times. The rearrangement links TRBV12-3 or TRBV12-4 to TRBJ2-7; maybe TRBD1 (5 bases). The ends were cut back, 3 bases at V and 6 bases at J, with 15 bases in the middle. This CDR3 comprises 14 residues. The chain's CDR3 is CASSFRRERAEQYF. DNA for the CDR3: TGTGCCAGCAGTTTTCGCAGGGAACGTGCCGAGCAGTACTTC.

The sample holds a few counts of this clonotype. The V and J genes are TRBV5-1 and TRBJ2-5, with TRBD1 identical over 7 bases. The length of the CDR3 is 15 residues. CDR1 and CDR2 from the germline V gene are SGHRS and YFSETQ. Trimming at V came to 2 bases and at J to 1 base, leaving 5 bases not matched to a gene. Written as DNA, the CDR3 is TGCGCCAGCAGCTTATGGGGACAGCCCCAAGAGACCCAGTACTTC. It is translated as CASSLWGQPQETQYF.

This chain links TRBV29-1 with TRBJ1-1; D remains unclear. V lost 5 bases and J 0 bases, leaving 13 bases between the germline ends. Per the germline V gene, CDR1 is SQVTM and CDR2 is ANQGSEA. The CDR3 has 14 amino acids. This CDR3 reads CSVPVGGLNTEAFF. In DNA form, the CDR3 reads TGCAGCGTTCCAGTCGGCGGCTTGAACACTGAAGCTTTCTTT.

This clonotype was found many times. The CDR3 region is CASTGGTGAALVYGYTF. The CDR3 DNA reads as TGTGCCAGCACCGGTGGCACAGGGGCGGCCTTAGTTTATGGCTACACCTTC. J is TRBJ1-2 and V is TRBV7-9, with 7 positions matching TRBD1. V shed 7 bases and J 5 bases; nucleotides not matched to a gene: 19. This CDR3 has 17 amino acids. CDR1 and CDR2 (germline): SEHNR, FQNEAQ (reference sequence). Full variable domain (rest looked up from reference TRBV7-9 and TRBJ1-2): DTGVSQNPRHKITKRGQNVTFRCDPISEHNRLYWYRQTLGQGPEFLTYFQNEAQLEKSRLLSDRFSAERPKGSFSTLEIQRTEQGDSAMYLCASTGGTGAALVYGYTFGSGTRLTVV.

The chain is built from TRBV7-9 and TRBJ2-2; weak D call: TRBD2 (5 bases). The CDR3 covers 16 residues. Germline V CDR1 and CDR2: SEHNR, FQNEAQ (reference sequence). V dropped 5 bases and J dropped 5 bases, with 18 bases sitting between them. CDR3 sequence (DNA): TGTGCCAGCAGCCCCGAGGCGGGTTCCGGGACCGGGGAGCTGTTTTTT. Its protein is CASSPEAGSGTGELFF.

This clonotype was observed at least ten times. The chain is built from TRBV19 and TRBJ2-7; the match to TRBD2 covers 10 bases. CDR1 is LNHDA, CDR2 SQIVND, per germline (reference sequence). This CDR3 is built from 15 residues. V shed 6 bases, J shed 8 bases, and the junction held 13 bases outside the gene matches. DNA of the CDR3: TGTGCCAGTAGCCTTCTGGGGCTAGCGGGAGCCAAGCAGTACTTC. It codes for CASSLLGLAGAKQYF.

The chain employs TRBV2 and TRBJ1-2; 7 bases map to TRBD1. Germline V lookup: CDR1 SNHLY, CDR2 FYNNEI. The ends lost 10 bases at V and 3 bases at J; junction bases unmatched: 8. CDR3 length: 13 amino acids. For the CDR3, the DNA is TGTGCCACCACCGGACAGGTCGACTATGGCTACACCTTC. This translates into CATTGQVDYGYTF.

This clonotype was recorded at least ten times. V and J are TRBV24-1 and TRBJ2-7, with a weak D call TRBD1 (6 bases). CDR1 and CDR2 (germline): KGHDR, SFDVKD. This CDR3 has 16 residues. Trimming shortened V by 2 bases and J by 5 bases, and 18 bases separated the two germline ends. The CDR3 loop reads CATSDYDGTGSDEQYF. The CDR3 DNA reads as TGTGCCACCAGTGATTATGACGGAACAGGGTCCGACGAGCAGTACTTC.

Many counts were recorded for this clonotype. An end of the junction differs from the germline gene, which may be a read error. The V call is TRBV5-5, the J call TRBJ2-5, with a weak D call TRBD1 (6 bases). CDR1 SGHKS and CDR2 YYEKEE come from the germline V gene (reference sequence). The CDR3 has 11 residues. The CDR3 sequence is CASSSDSGWDF. The CDR3 nucleotides read TGTGCCAGCAGCTCGGACAGTGGATGGGACTTC.

The sample holds many counts of this clonotype. The chain has TRBV2 and TRBJ1-2, with D unclear. Trimming cost V 6 bases and J 4 bases, with 21 bases left between them. The CDR3 is 16 amino acids. Germline CDR1 and CDR2: SNHLY and FYNNEI. The CDR3 loop reads CASSGLNTLIGYGYTF. Here the CDR3 DNA reads TGTGCCAGCAGCGGCCTCAATACACTGATTGGCTATGGCTACACCTTC.

The rearrangement joins TRBV7-2 to TRBJ2-3; 7 bases are shared with TRBD1. The CDR3 runs 15 residues. With V trimmed by 5 bases and J by 6 bases, 11 bases remained unmatched. Germline V gene data show CDR1 as SGHTA and CDR2 as FQGNSA. CDR3 bases: TGTGCCAGCAGCCACGACAGGGAAGGGGGTGATACGCAGTATTTT. This translates into CASSHDREGGDTQYF.

There are many counts of this clonotype. This chain links TRBV2 with TRBJ2-5; D call uncertain. Germline V gene sequence: CDR1 SNHLY, CDR2 FYNNEI. The CDR3 consists of 14 residues. Trimming removed 1 base from V and 5 bases from J, with 11 bases in between. The CDR3 region has the DNA TGTGCCAGCAGTGAAGGTCGGGTTCATGAGACCCAGTACTTC. Its translation: CASSEGRVHETQYF.

The chain couples TRBV10-3 to TRBJ2-7, with 7 bases lining up with TRBD1. CDR1 is ENHRY and CDR2 is SYGVKD in the germline V gene. This CDR3 contains 12 residues. J gave up 4 bases and V 6 bases, and 3 bases lay outside the gene matches. DNA of the CDR3: TGTGCCATCAGGGGGACAGCATACGAGCAGTACTTC. This translates into CAIRGTAYEQYF.

This clonotype was found many times. The chain joins TRBV20-1 to TRBJ2-5; 7 bases line up with TRBD1. J gave up 5 bases and V 0 bases, and 9 bases lay outside the gene matches. The CDR3 has 15 amino acids. CDR1 and CDR2 from the germline V gene are DFQATT and SNEGSKA (reference sequence). The CDR3 nucleotides are TGCAGTGCTAGAGAGTCTCTGAGGGGGCTGGAGACCCAGTACTTC. The encoded protein is CSARESLRGLETQYF.

The J gene is TRBJ1-2, the V gene TRBV29-1; the D gene is possibly TRBD1 (6 bases). This CDR3 is built from 16 residues. V lost 1 base and J lost 2, with 17 bases in between. CDR1 and CDR2 (germline): SQVTM, ANQGSEA. DNA of the CDR3: TGCAGCGTTGAAGTCTCGCGGGCAGGGACAAACTATGGCTACACCTTC. It encodes CSVEVSRAGTNYGYTF.

This clonotype was detected ten times or more. The CDR3 reads CASSEPGATYEQYF. In DNA form, the CDR3 reads TGTGCCAGCAGTGAACCAGGGGCTACCTACGAGCAGTACTTC. V usage is TRBV25-1 and J usage is TRBJ2-7, with a possible D match to TRBD1 (6 bases). The CDR3 contains 14 residues. Germline V gene data show CDR1 as MGHDK and CDR2 as SYGVNS. Trimming took 2 bases from V and 2 from J, leaving 10 bases between them.

This clonotype occurred many times. The chain has TRBV6-5 and TRBJ2-2; D is possibly TRBD1 (5 bases). Deletions cut 4 bases from V and 6 bases from J, with 9 bases between. The CDR3 runs to 13 residues. From germline, CDR1 is MNHEY and CDR2 SVGAGI. The CDR3 sequence is CASSSGQAGELFF. As DNA, the CDR3 is TGTGCCAGCAGTTCCGGACAAGCCGGGGAGCTGTTTTTT.

This clonotype appeared many times. V usage is TRBV6-5 and J usage is TRBJ1-2, with D possibly TRBD1 on 5 matching bases. Germline CDR1 and CDR2: MNHEY and SVGAGI. CDR3 length: 14 residues. Trimming stripped 6 bases from V and 0 bases from J, with 11 bases between. CDR3 protein: CASRSQGANYGYTF. The CDR3 DNA sequence: TGTGCCAGCAGATCGCAGGGAGCTAACTATGGCTACACCTTC.

This clonotype was seen ten or more times. The chain links TRBV30 to TRBJ1-1; D unresolved. The CDR3 runs to 8 residues. The germline V gene has CDR1 GTSNPN and CDR2 SVGIG (reference sequence). The germline V and J ends were trimmed by 7 bases and 14 bases, with 11 bases remaining between them. DNA for the CDR3: TGTGCCTCGTCGGGCCCGTTCTTT. Protein sequence: CASSGPFF. The full variable domain, rest sourced from reference TRBV30 and TRBJ1-1, is SQTIHQWPATLVQPVGSPLSLECTVEGTSNPNLYWYRQAAGRGLQLLFYSVGIGQISSEVPQNLSASRPQDRQFILSSKKLLLSDSGFYLCASSGPFFGQGTRLTVV.

The chain links TRBV24-1 to TRBJ2-6; D remains unclear. V lost 5 bases and J 4 bases, leaving 8 bases between the germline ends. Germline-derived CDR1 and CDR2 are KGHDR and SFDVKD. There are 14 residues in the CDR3. CDR3 coding DNA: TGTGCCACCAGTGCCCCTCCCGGGGCCAACGTCCTGACTTTC. The encoded protein is CATSAPPGANVLTF.

In this sample, this clonotype turned up many times. The J gene is TRBJ2-2, the V gene TRBV9; D is ambiguous. This CDR3 region has 15 residues. CDR1 and CDR2 from the germline V gene are SGDLS and YYNGEE. The ends were cut back, 8 bases at V and 0 bases at J, with 14 bases in the middle. CDR3 region: CASATDGPNTGELFF. The CDR3 nucleotides read TGTGCCAGTGCTACCGACGGCCCGAACACCGGGGAGCTGTTTTTT.